This T cell receptor (beta chain) appears in the sequencing data of a study of blood T cell repertoires in COVID-19. Turning to the study itself: Donors in the United States, Italy and Spain gave samples during acute or convalescent COVID-19. From T cells, B-cell-depleted T cells, or PBMCs came the material, which was cDNA or gDNA.

Trimming took 3 bases from V and 4 from J, leaving 12 bases between them. CDR1 and CDR2 from the germline V gene are MNHEY and SMNVEV (reference sequence). The CDR3 covers 14 residues. Original processing methods: Quantification of nucleated cells was approximated via reference gene primer amplification. Profiling relied on immunoSEQ multiplex PCR, and the TCRdb table lists in-frame clones only, not all of them. Clone size and V and J calls were adopted from that table, with D and trimming inferred from the DNA. The data show about 190,000 clones, more than 85% seen once. The sample comprised peripheral blood. The TCR comes from a man aged 25-45 years with acute or convalescent COVID-19. J is TRBJ1-1 and V is TRBV27; possible D gene TRBD1, 5 bases. CDR3 residues: CASSFVGGTTEAFF. The CDR3 DNA reads TGTGCCAGCAGTTTTGTGGGGGGGACCACTGAAGCTTTCTTT.